The 7 T cell receptor beta chains below all came from one sample that was sequenced in a study of T cells in Graves' hyperthyroidism and ophthalmopathy. The source material, RNA transcripts, was used to amplify TCR beta CDR3 regions. The TCR CDR3 was amplified in a first-round RT-PCR using the HTBI primer set. MiXCR was run by TCRdb on the multiplex PCR reads, yielding one entry per CDR3 protein. The sample contains around 340,000 distinct CDR3 sequences, 21% of which appear only once. The sample consisted of blood. All receptors come from a woman aged 50 to 60 with Graves' hyperthyroidism.

V usage is TRBV2 and J usage is TRBJ2-2, with D hard to call. The germline V gene has CDR1 SNHLY and CDR2 FYNNEI. CDR3 length equals 16 residues. V lost 5 bases and J lost 1, with 14 bases in between. CDR3: CASSTDNVQNTGELFF. Written as DNA, the CDR3 is TGTGCCAGCAGTACCGACAACGTTCAGAACACCGGGGAGCTGTTTTTT.

This clonotype was counted many times. The chain recombines TRBV7-9 with TRBJ2-7; D unresolved. V was clipped by 1 base and J by 2 bases, with 9 bases between them. The CDR3 length is 14 residues. Per germline, CDR1 SEHNR and CDR2 FQNEAQ (reference sequence). The DNA for the CDR3 is TGTGCCAGCAGCTTAGGTACCCTAACCTACGAGCAGTACTTC. Its protein is CASSLGTLTYEQYF.

There are many counts of this clonotype. The rearrangement links TRBV7-2 to TRBJ2-1; a weak D match, TRBD2 (5 bases). CDR1 and CDR2 (germline): SGHTA, FQGNSA. V lost 5 bases to trimming and J lost 5 bases, with 10 bases between them. CDR3 size: 13 residues. CDR3 nucleotide sequence: TGTGCCAGCAGCACTGCGCGGGACAATGAGCAGTTCTTC. It yields the protein CASSTARDNEQFF.

This clonotype was observed at least ten times. J is TRBJ2-5 and V is TRBV5-1; the match to TRBD1 covers 11 bases. The CDR3 length is 16 residues. The ends lost 0 bases at V and 5 bases at J; junction bases unmatched: 6. Germline lookup yields CDR1 SGHRS and CDR2 YFSETQ. The CDR3 sequence: CASSLAGTGGRETQYF. CDR3 DNA: TGCGCCAGCAGCTTGGCCGGGACAGGGGGACGGGAGACCCAGTACTTC.

This clonotype occurred many times. This chain uses TRBV2 with TRBJ2-7; 11 bases are a match to TRBD1. Trimming removed 10 bases from V and 3 bases from J; junction bases left unmatched: 11. CDR3 length: 15 residues. Germline CDR1 SNHLY, CDR2 FYNNEI. In DNA form, the CDR3 reads TGTGCCATTACCCTCGGGACAGGGGGAAACTACGAGCAGTACTTC. Its translation: CAITLGTGGNYEQYF.

The V gene is TRBV20-1, the J gene TRBJ1-2; D is perhaps TRBD1 (6 bases). CDR3 length: 11 residues. Germline loops: CDR1 DFQATT, CDR2 SNEGSKA (reference sequence). Trimming left V 7 bases short and J 8 bases short, with 14 bases between. CDR3 residues: CSVWPGDGYTF. The CDR3 region has the DNA TGCAGTGTTTGGCCAGGGGACGGCTACACCTTC.

This clonotype has a count of ten or more. This chain uses TRBV10-3 with TRBJ2-7; 8 positions match TRBD2. Per germline, CDR1 ENHRY and CDR2 SYGVKD. The CDR3 consists of 14 residues. Trimming took 10 bases from V and 9 from J; bases not matched to a gene: 17. The CDR3 DNA is TGTGCCACCCGTGGTGAAGGCGGGAGGCCTATGCAGTACTTC. Its protein is CATRGEGGRPMQYF.